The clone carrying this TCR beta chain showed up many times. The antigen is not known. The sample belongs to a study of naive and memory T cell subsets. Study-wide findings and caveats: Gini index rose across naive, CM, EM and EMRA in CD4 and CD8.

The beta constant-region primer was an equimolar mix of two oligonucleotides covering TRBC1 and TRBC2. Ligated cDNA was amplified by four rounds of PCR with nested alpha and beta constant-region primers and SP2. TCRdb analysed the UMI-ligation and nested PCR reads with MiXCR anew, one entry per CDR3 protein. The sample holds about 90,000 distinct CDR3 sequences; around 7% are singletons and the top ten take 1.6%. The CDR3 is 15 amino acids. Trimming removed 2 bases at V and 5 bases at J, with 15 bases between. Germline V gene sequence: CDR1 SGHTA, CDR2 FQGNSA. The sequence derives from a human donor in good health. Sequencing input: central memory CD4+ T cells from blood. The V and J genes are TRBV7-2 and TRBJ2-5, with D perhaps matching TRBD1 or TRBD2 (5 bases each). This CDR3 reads CASSLSSRGGETQYF. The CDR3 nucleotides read TGTGCCAGCAGCTTAAGTTCCCGGGGCGGGGAGACCCAGTACTTC.